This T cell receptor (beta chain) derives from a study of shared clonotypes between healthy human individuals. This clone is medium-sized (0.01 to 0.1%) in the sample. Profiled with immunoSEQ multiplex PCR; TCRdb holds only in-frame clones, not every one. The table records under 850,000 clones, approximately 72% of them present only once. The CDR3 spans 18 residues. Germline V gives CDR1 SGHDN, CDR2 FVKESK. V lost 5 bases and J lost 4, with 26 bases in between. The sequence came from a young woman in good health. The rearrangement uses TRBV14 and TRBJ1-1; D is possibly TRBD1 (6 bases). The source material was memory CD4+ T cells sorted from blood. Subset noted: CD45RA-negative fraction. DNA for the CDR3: TGTGCCAGCAGCTCCACAGGGACGATGGGTGATTCGGGCACTGAAGCTTTCTTT. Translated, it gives CASSSTGTMGDSGTEAFF.